What follows describes a single T cell receptor (beta chain). The antigen is undetermined. The CDR3 consists of 13 residues. V dropped 3 bases and J dropped 4 bases, with 10 bases sitting between them. In germline, CDR1 is SGHRS, CDR2 YFSETQ. TCRdb's copy holds only in-frame clones and misses some; the assay was immunoSEQ multiplex PCR. The sample has 200,000 to 250,000 clones, approximately 94% seen once; the top ten hold around 1.8%. The sample comes from a study of T cell responses to AZD1222 COVID-19 vaccine. The study's findings and limits: The reported proportion of spike-specific TCRs targeting unmutated variant regions was nearly half.

The chain is built from TRBV5-1 and TRBJ1-2; D unclear. The TCR comes from an adult who received the MenACWY meningococcal vaccine as a control. Sequences were derived from peripheral blood, sampled 28 days after the second dose of the MenACWY control vaccine. CDR3 region: CASSSERAYGYTF. CDR3 nucleotide sequence: TGCGCCAGCAGCTCGGAACGAGCCTATGGCTACACCTTC.